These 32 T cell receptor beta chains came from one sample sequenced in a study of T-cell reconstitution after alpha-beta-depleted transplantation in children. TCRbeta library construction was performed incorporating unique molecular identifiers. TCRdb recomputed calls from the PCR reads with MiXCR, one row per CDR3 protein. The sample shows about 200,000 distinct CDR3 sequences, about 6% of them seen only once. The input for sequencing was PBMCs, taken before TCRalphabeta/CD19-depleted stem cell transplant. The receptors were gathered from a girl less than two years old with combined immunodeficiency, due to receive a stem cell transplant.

DNA of the CDR3: TGTGCCAGCAGCTCCGGGACAGCCACCTACAATGAGCAGTTCTTC. Translating it yields CASSSGTATYNEQFF. The rearrangement uses TRBV7-6 and TRBJ2-1; 7 bases agree with TRBD1. J lost 2 bases, V lost 4 bases, and 5 bases had no gene match. There are 15 residues in the CDR3. Germline V lookup: CDR1 SGHVS, CDR2 FNYEAQ.

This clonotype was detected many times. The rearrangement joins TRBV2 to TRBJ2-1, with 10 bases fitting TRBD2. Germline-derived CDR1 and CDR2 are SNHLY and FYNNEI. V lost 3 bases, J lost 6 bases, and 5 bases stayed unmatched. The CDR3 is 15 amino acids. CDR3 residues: CASSDPGLAFNEQFF. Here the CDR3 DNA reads TGTGCCAGCAGTGACCCGGGACTAGCGTTCAATGAGCAGTTCTTC.

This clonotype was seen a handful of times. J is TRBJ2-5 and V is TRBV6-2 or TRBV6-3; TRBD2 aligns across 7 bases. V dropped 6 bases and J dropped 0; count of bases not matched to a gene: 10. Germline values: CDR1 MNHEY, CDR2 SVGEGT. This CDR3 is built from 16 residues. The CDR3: CASRQPGLTYQETQYF. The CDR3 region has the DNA TGTGCCAGCAGGCAACCGGGACTAACGTACCAAGAGACCCAGTACTTC.

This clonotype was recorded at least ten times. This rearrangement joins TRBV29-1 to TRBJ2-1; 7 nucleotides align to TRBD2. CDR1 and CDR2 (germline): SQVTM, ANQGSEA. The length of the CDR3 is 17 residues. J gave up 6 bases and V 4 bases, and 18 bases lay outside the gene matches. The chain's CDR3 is CSVGPRLGEGLLNEQFF. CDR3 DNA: TGCAGCGTTGGTCCCCGATTGGGGGAGGGCCTCCTCAATGAGCAGTTCTTC.

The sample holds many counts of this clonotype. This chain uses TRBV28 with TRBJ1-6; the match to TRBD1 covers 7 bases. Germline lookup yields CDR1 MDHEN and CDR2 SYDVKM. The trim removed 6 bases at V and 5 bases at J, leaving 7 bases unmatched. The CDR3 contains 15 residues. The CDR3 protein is CASSRRTGHNSPLHF. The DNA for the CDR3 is TGTGCCAGCAGCCGAAGGACAGGTCATAATTCACCCCTCCACTTT.

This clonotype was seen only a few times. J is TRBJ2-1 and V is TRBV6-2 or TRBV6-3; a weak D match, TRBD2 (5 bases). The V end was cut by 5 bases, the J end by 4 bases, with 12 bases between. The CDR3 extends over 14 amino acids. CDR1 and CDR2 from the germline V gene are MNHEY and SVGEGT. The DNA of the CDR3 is TGTGCCAGCAGTAAGCGGAGCGCTTACAATGAGCAGTTCTTC. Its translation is CASSKRSAYNEQFF.

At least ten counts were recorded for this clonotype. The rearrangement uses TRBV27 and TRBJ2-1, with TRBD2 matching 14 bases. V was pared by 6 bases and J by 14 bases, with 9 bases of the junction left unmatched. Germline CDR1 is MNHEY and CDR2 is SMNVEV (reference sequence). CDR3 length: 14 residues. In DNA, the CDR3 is TGTGCCAGCAGCCCCGGGACTAGCGGGAGTAACGAGTTCTTC. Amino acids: CASSPGTSGSNEFF.

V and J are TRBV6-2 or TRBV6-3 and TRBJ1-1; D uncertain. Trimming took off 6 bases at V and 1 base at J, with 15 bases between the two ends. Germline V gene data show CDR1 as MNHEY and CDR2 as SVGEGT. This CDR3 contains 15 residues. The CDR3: CASSPYVIENTEAFF. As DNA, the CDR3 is TGTGCCAGCAGCCCTTACGTCATCGAGAACACTGAAGCTTTCTTT.

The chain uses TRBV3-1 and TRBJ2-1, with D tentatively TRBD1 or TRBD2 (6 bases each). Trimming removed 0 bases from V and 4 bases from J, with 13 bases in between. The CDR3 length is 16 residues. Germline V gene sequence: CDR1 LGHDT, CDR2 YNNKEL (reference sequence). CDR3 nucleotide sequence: TGTGCCAGCAGCCAAGATCCCGGGGGCCTATACAATGAGCAGTTCTTC. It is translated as CASSQDPGGLYNEQFF.

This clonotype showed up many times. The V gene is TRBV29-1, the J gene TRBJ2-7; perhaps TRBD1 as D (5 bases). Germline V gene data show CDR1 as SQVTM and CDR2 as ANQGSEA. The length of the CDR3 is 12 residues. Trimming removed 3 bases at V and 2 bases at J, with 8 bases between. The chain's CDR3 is CSVEIGAYEQYF. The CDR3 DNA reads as TGCAGCGTTGAGATAGGGGCCTACGAGCAGTACTTC.

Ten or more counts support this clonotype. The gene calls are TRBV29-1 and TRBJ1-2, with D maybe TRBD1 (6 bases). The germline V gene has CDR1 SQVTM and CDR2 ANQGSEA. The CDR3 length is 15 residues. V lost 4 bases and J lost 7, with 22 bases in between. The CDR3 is CSVGESGALVRGYTF. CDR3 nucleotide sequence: TGCAGCGTTGGAGAGTCAGGGGCCCTCGTCCGTGGCTACACCTTC.

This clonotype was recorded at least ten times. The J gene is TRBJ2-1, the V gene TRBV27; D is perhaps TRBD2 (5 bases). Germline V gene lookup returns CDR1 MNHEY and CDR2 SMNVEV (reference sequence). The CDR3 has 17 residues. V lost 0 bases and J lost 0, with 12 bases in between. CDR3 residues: CASSLSPDWSSYNEQFF. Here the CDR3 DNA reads TGTGCCAGCAGTTTATCCCCGGACTGGAGCTCCTACAATGAGCAGTTCTTC.

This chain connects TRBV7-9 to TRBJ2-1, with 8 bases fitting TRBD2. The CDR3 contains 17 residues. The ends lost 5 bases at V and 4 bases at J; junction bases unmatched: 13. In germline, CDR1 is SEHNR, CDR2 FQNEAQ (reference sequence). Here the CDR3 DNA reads TGTGCCAGCAGCCAGCCCAACCTAGCGGGCGAATACAATGAGCAGTTCTTC. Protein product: CASSQPNLAGEYNEQFF.

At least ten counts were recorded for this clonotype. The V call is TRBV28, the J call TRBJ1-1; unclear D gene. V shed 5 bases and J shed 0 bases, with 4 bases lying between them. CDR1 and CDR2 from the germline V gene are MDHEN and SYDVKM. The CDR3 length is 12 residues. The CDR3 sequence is CASSPMNTEAFF. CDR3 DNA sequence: TGTGCCAGCAGTCCCATGAACACTGAAGCTTTCTTT.

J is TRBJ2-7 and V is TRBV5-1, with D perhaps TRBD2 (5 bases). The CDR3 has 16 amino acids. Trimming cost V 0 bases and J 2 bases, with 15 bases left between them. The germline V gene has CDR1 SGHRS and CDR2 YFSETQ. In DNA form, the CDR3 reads TGCGCCAGCAGCTTGGAAGGCTTTAGCGTTCCCTACGAGCAGTACTTC. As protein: CASSLEGFSVPYEQYF. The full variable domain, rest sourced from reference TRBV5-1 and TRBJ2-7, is KAGVTQTPRYLIKTRGQQVTLSCSPISGHRSVSWYQQTPGQGLQFLFEYFSETQRNKGNFPGRFSGRQFSNSRSEMNVSTLELGDSALYLCASSLEGFSVPYEQYFGPGTRLTVT.

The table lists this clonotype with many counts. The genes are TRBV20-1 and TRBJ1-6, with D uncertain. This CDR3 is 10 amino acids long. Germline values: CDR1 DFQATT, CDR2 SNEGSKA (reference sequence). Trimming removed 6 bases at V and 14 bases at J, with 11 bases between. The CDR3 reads CSARTSSLHF. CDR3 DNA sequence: TGCAGTGCCAGAACCTCATCCCTCCACTTT.

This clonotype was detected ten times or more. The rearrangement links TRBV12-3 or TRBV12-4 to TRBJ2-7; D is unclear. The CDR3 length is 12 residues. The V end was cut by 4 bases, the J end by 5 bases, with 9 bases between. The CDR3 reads CASSSRFDEQYF. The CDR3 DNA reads TGTGCCAGCAGTTCTAGATTCGACGAGCAGTACTTC.

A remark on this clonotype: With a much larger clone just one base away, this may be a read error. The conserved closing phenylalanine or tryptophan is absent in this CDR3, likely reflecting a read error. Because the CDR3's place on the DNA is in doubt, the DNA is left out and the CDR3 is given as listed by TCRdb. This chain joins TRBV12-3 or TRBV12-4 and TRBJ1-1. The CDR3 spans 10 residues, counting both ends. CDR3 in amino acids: CASSSQRPFY.

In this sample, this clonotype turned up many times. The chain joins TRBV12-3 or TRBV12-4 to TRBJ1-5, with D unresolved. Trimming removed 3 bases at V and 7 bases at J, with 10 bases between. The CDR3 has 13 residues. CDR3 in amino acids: CASSLMGDQPQHF. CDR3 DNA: TGTGCCAGCAGTTTGATGGGAGACCAGCCCCAGCATTTT.

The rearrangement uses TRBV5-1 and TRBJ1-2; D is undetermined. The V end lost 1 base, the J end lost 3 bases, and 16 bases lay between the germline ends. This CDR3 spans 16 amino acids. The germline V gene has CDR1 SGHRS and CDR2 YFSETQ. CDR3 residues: CASSLKLGGQYYGYTF. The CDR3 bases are TGCGCCAGCAGCTTGAAGTTGGGTGGGCAGTACTATGGCTACACCTTC.

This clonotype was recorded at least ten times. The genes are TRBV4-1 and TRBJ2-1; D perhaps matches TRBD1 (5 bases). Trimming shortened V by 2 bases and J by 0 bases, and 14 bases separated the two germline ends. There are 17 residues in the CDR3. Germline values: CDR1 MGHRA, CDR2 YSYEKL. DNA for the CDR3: TGCGCCAGCAGCCAAAGGGGTATATCCCCCTCCTACAATGAGCAGTTCTTC. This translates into CASSQRGISPSYNEQFF.

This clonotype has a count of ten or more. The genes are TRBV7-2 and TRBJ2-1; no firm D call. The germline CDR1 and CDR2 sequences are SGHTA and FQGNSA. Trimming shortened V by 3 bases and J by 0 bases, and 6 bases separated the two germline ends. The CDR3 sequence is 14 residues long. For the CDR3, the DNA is TGTGCCAGCAGCTTCTGGAGCTCCTACAATGAGCAGTTCTTC. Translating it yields CASSFWSSYNEQFF. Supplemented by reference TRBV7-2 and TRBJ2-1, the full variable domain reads GAGVSQSPSNKVTEKGKDVELRCDPISGHTALYWYRQSLGQGLEFLIYFQGNSAPDKSGLPSDRFSAERTGGSVSTLTIQRTQQEDSAVYLCASSFWSSYNEQFFGPGTRLTVL.

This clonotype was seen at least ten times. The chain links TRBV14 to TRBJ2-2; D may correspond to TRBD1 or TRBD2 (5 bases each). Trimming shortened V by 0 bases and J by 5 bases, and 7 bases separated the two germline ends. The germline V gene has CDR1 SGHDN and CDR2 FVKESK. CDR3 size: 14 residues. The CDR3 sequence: CASSQERGTGELFF. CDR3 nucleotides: TGTGCCAGCAGCCAAGAGAGGGGAACCGGGGAGCTGTTTTTT.

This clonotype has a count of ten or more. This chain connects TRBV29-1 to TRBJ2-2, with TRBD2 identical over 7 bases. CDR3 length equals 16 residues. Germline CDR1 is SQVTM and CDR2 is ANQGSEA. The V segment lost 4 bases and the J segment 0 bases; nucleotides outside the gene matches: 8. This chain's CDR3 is CSVVSESGANTGELFF. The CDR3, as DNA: TGCAGCGTTGTGAGTGAGAGCGGGGCGAACACCGGGGAGCTGTTTTTT.

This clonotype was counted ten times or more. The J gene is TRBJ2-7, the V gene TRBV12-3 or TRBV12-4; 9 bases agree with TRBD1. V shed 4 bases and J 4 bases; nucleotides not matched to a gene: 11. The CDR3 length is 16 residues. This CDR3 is CASSSLPGQGAYEQYF. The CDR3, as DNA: TGTGCCAGCAGTTCCCTCCCGGGACAGGGTGCTTACGAGCAGTACTTC.

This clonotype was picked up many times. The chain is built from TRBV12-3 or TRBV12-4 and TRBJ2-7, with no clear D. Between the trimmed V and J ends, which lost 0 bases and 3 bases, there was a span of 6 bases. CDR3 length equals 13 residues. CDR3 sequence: CASSLAPLYEQYF. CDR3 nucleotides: TGTGCCAGCAGTTTAGCGCCACTCTACGAGCAGTACTTC.

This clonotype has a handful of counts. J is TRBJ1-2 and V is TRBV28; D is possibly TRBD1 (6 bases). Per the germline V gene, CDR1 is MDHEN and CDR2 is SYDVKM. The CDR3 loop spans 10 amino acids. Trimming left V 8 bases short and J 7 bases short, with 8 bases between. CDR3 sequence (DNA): TGTGCCAGCTCACAGGGTGGCTACACCTTC. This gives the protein CASSQGGYTF.

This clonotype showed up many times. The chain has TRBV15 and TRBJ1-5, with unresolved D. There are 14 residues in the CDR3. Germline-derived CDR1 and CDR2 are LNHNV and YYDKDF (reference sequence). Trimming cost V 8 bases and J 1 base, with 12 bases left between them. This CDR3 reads CATELAGSNQPQHF. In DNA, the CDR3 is TGTGCCACCGAGTTGGCCGGAAGCAATCAGCCCCAGCATTTT.

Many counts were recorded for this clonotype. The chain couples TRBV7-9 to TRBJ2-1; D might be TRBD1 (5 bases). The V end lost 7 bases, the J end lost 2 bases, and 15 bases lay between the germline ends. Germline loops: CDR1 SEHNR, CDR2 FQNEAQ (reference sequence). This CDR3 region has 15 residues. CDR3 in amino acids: CASTPAGFAYNEQFF. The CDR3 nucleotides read TGTGCCAGCACCCCAGCAGGGTTCGCCTACAATGAGCAGTTCTTC.

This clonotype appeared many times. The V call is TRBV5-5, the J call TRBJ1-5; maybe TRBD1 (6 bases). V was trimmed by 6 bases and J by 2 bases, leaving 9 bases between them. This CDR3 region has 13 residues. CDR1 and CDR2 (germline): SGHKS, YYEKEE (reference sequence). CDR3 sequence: CASTRTGNQPQHF. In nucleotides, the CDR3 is TGTGCCAGCACCCGGACAGGCAATCAGCCCCAGCATTTT. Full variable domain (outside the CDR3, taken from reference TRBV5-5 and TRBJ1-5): DAGVTQSPTHLIKTRGQQVTLRCSPISGHKSVSWYQQVLGQGPQFIFQYYEKEERGRGNFPDRFSARQFPNYSSELNVNALLLGDSALYLCASTRTGNQPQHFGDGTRLSIL.

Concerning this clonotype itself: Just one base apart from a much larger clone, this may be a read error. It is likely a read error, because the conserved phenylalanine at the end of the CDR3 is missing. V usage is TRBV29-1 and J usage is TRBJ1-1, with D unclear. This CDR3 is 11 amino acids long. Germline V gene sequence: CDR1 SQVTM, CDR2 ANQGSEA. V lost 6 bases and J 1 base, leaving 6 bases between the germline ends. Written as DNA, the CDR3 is TGCAGCGTACGGCCGAACACTGAAGCTTTCTGT. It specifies CSVRPNTEAFC.

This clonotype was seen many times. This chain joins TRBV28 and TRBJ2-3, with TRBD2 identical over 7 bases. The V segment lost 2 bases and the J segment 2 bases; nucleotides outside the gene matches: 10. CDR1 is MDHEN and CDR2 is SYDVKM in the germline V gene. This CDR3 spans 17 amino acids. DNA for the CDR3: TGTGCCAGCAGTTTAGGGATGGGCGGGAGACACACAGATACGCAGTATTTT. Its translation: CASSLGMGGRHTDTQYF.